The 20 T cell receptor beta chains below come from one sample, sequenced in a study of CD8+ T cells in alopecia areata. Treatment of the sample: oral pan-JAK inhibitor, 5-10 mg twice daily. Specimens obtained from alopecia areata patients comprised lesional scalp punch biopsies and peripheral blood. Extraction of RNA preceded its reverse transcription into cDNA, which served as the sequencing template. Profiling relied on immunoSEQ multiplex PCR, and the TCRdb table lists in-frame clones only, not all of them. Here the sample spans approximately 7,400 clones, 64% being singletons. The sequenced sample was skin, obtained at week 4, from a patient treated with tofacitinib. These receptors were obtained from a human donor with alopecia areata.

The CDR3: CASSYSGGRTDTQYF. CDR3 coding DNA: TGTGCCAGCAGTTATTCAGGCGGGCGAACAGATACGCAGTATTTT. The chain combines TRBV6-5 with TRBJ2-3, with D possibly TRBD2 on 5 matching bases. From germline, CDR1 is MNHEY and CDR2 SVGAGI. The CDR3 totals 15 residues. Trimming cost V 3 bases and J 3 bases, with 13 bases left between them.

The V call is TRBV28, the J call TRBJ1-2, with TRBD1 matching over 7 bases. The V segment lost 1 base and the J segment 6 bases; nucleotides outside the gene matches: 5. This CDR3 is built from 14 residues. The V gene's germline CDR1 is MDHEN and CDR2 SYDVKM. The CDR3 bases are TGTGCCAGCAGTTTATTTTCCCAGGGGGATGGCTACACCTTC. Protein sequence: CASSLFSQGDGYTF.

V and J are TRBV19 and TRBJ2-3; 7 bases match TRBD1. V dropped 4 bases and J dropped 1; count of bases not matched to a gene: 5. CDR1 and CDR2 from the germline V gene are LNHDA and SQIVND (reference sequence). The CDR3 runs 15 residues. The CDR3 spells CASSNRQGRTDTQYF. The CDR3 DNA reads as TGTGCCAGTAGTAACCGACAGGGACGCACAGATACGCAGTATTTT.

The V and J genes are TRBV7-2 and TRBJ2-7; 11 nucleotides match TRBD2. Germline assignment: CDR1 SGHTA and CDR2 FQGNSA. The J segment lost 6 bases and the V segment lost 5 bases, leaving 21 bases of the junction unmatched. The CDR3 has 19 amino acids. Here the CDR3 DNA reads TGTGCCAGCAGCCCCAGGGACAGGGCGGTAGCGGGAGGGTCTAGCGAGCAGTACTTC. Translation gives CASSPRDRAVAGGSSEQYF. Filled out from reference TRBV7-2 and TRBJ2-7, the complete variable domain reads GAGVSQSPSNKVTEKGKDVELRCDPISGHTALYWYRQSLGQGLEFLIYFQGNSAPDKSGLPSDRFSAERTGGSVSTLTIQRTQQEDSAVYLCASSPRDRAVAGGSSEQYFGPGTRLTVT.

The genes are TRBV15 and TRBJ1-1; D call uncertain. The CDR3 totals 12 residues. Per germline, CDR1 LNHNV and CDR2 YYDKDF (reference sequence). Trimming shortened V by 5 bases and J by 9 bases, and 13 bases separated the two germline ends. CDR3 coding DNA: TGTGCCACCAGCCCTAACTTGAACAAAGCTTTCTTT. This sequence encodes CATSPNLNKAFF. Combining the CDR3 with reference TRBV15 and TRBJ1-1 gives the whole variable domain DAMVIQNPRYQVTQFGKPVTLSCSQTLNHNVMYWYQQKSSQAPKLLFHYYDKDFNNEADTPDNFQSRRPNTSFCFLDIRSPGLGDTAMYLCATSPNLNKAFFGQGTRLTVV.

This clone showed up just a few times. The rearrangement joins TRBV23-1 to TRBJ1-2, with D tentatively TRBD1 (6 bases). TRBV23-1 is sorted into the ORF group, with uncertain function. This CDR3 is built from 17 residues. V lost 0 bases, J lost 4 bases, and 18 bases lay in between. As DNA, the CDR3 is TGCGCCAGCAGTCAATCGATCCAGAACAGGGATGTCTATGGCTACACCTTC. Translating gives CASSQSIQNRDVYGYTF.

This clone has more than one count but fewer than ten. The chain joins TRBV4-2 to TRBJ1-1; D gene ambiguous. CDR1 and CDR2 (germline): LGHNA, YNFKEQ. V lost 6 bases and J lost 9, with 17 bases in between. The CDR3 runs 13 residues. The CDR3 nucleotides read TGTGCCAGCAGACAGTGGGGAAGGGCCCAAGCTTTCTTT. Translating gives CASRQWGRAQAFF.

The CDR3 sequence: CASSLALTGVYGYTF. Here the CDR3 DNA reads TGTGCCAGCAGCTTGGCCCTAACGGGGGTTTATGGCTACACCTTC. The chain uses TRBV5-6 and TRBJ1-2; a possible D gene is TRBD1 (5 bases). Germline-derived CDR1 and CDR2 are SGHDT and YYEEEE. Trimming removed 0 bases at V and 5 bases at J, with 14 bases between. There are 15 residues in the CDR3.

This clone was counted between two and nine times. This chain joins TRBV27 and TRBJ2-7, with D maybe TRBD1 (6 bases). Trimming took off 5 bases at V and 3 bases at J, with 14 bases between the two ends. CDR3 length: 14 amino acids. In germline, CDR1 is MNHEY, CDR2 SMNVEV (reference sequence). This CDR3 reads CASSRGGRIYEQYF. CDR3 in DNA: TGTGCCAGCAGTCGAGGGGGAAGGATCTACGAGCAGTACTTC.

This clone is labeled as large. The CDR3 reads CASSRRTETDTQYF. CDR3 in DNA: TGTGCCAGCTCACGACGCACCGAAACAGATACGCAGTATTTT. J is TRBJ2-3 and V is TRBV18; D call uncertain. CDR1 KGHSH and CDR2 LQKENI come from the germline V gene. Trimming took 4 bases from V and 3 from J, leaving 11 bases between them. The CDR3 has 14 amino acids.

This clone has only one observation. The chain links TRBV7-2 to TRBJ2-5; a possible D gene is TRBD2 (6 bases). V lost 3 bases and J lost 5, with 13 bases in between. CDR1 and CDR2 from the germline V gene are SGHTA and FQGNSA. This CDR3 contains 14 residues. The CDR3 region has the DNA TGTGCCAGCAGCTTGCGGAGTGCGGGGGAGACCCAGTACTTC. Encoded protein: CASSLRSAGETQYF.

The gene calls are TRBV2 and TRBJ1-5; 9 nucleotides align to TRBD1. This CDR3 contains 16 residues. Unmatched junction bases numbered 10, after V lost 6 bases and J lost 4 bases. In germline, CDR1 is SNHLY, CDR2 FYNNEI. CDR3 DNA: TGTGCCAGCAGAGCGCACAGGGGGCCCGGAAATCAGCCCCAGCATTTT. Protein product: CASRAHRGPGNQPQHF.

This clone has a single count. One junction end does not reproduce the germline sequence, and a read error may be involved. The chain uses TRBV28 and TRBJ2-5; 11 bases agree with TRBD2. Per germline, CDR1 MDHEN and CDR2 SYDVKM. The CDR3 totals 19 residues. CDR3 DNA: TGTGCCAGCAGTTTATTCGGGAGAACTAGCGGGAGTTCCCAAGAGATCCAGTACTTC. Its translation: CASSLFGRTSGSSQEIQYF.

The chain uses TRBV29-1 and TRBJ1-5; unclear D gene. This CDR3 comprises 13 residues. Germline V gene data show CDR1 as SQVTM and CDR2 as ANQGSEA. V was trimmed by 7 bases and J by 7 bases, leaving 17 bases between them. The CDR3 DNA is TGCAGCGCAACGGAAGCCCCTGGACAGCCCCAGCATTTT. Protein sequence: CSATEAPGQPQHF.

The V call is TRBV27, the J call TRBJ2-3; D is possibly TRBD1 or TRBD2 (5 bases each). The V and J ends lost 3 bases and 4 bases respectively, with 11 bases between them. The CDR3 length is 14 residues. CDR1 MNHEY and CDR2 SMNVEV come from the germline V gene (reference sequence). The CDR3 bases are TGTGCCAGCAGTTTCCCAGGGAGCCCAGATACGCAGTATTTT. It yields the protein CASSFPGSPDTQYF.

This clone showed up just once. The rearrangement links TRBV7-8 to TRBJ1-1; 8 nucleotides match TRBD1. The CDR3 extends over 13 amino acids. In germline, CDR1 is SGHVS, CDR2 FQNEAQ. The trim removed 7 bases at V and 8 bases at J, leaving 9 bases unmatched. The CDR3 nucleotides are TGTGCCAGCATGCCCTCTGGACAGGGAGAAGCTTTCTTT. This codes for CASMPSGQGEAFF. The full variable domain, its missing parts supplied by reference TRBV7-8 and TRBJ1-1, is GAGVSQSPRYKVAKRGQDVALRCDPISGHVSLFWYQQALGQGPEFLTYFQNEAQLDKSGLPSDRFFAERPEGSVSTLKIQRTQQEDSAVYLCASMPSGQGEAFFGQGTRLTVV.

Only one count was recorded for this clone. For the CDR3, the DNA is TGTGCCACCCCACCGCTAGACGAAGGGGTCGGGGAGCTGTTTTTT. Its protein product is CATPPLDEGVGELFF. V is TRBV6-5 and J is TRBJ2-2; the D gene is possibly TRBD1 (5 bases). The germline CDR1 and CDR2 sequences are MNHEY and SVGAGI. CDR3 size: 15 residues. The V end lost 10 bases, the J end lost 7 bases, and 22 bases lay between the germline ends.

This sequence joins TRBV2 and TRBJ1-6; D is uncertain. Germline V gene lookup returns CDR1 SNHLY and CDR2 FYNNEI. This CDR3 comprises 13 residues. With 9 bases removed from V and 10 bases from J, the gap between germline ends came to 16 bases. The CDR3 sequence is CASRPETESPLHF. CDR3 bases: TGTGCCAGTAGACCCGAAACGGAATCACCCCTCCACTTT.

This sequence joins TRBV7-2 and TRBJ2-4; D gene uncertain. The germline gives CDR1 SGHTA, CDR2 FQGNSA. This CDR3 contains 16 residues. Trimming stripped 3 bases from V and 1 base from J, with 13 bases between. The CDR3 DNA sequence: TGTGCCAGCAGCTTCCGCCGTGGGGATGCCAAAAACATTCAGTACTTC. Protein: CASSFRRGDAKNIQYF.

The V and J genes are TRBV7-9 and TRBJ1-1, with D possibly being TRBD1 (5 bases). V gave up 1 base and J gave up 3 bases, with 6 bases separating them. The V gene's germline CDR1 is SEHNR and CDR2 FQNEAQ (reference sequence). There are 13 residues in the CDR3. The CDR3 DNA sequence: TGTGCCAGCAGCTTAGGGGGGGACACTGAAGCTTTCTTT. Translation gives CASSLGGDTEAFF.